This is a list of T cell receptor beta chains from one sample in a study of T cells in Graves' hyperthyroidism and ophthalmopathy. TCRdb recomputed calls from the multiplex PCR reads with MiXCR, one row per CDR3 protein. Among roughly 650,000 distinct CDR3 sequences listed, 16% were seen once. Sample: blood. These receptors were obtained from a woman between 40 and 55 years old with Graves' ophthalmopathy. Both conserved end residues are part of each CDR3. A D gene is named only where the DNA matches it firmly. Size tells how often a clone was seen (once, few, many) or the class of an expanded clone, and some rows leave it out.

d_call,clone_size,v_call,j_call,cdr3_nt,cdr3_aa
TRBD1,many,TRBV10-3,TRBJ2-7,TGTGCCATCAGTGAGTCGAGAGGGGGCGGTCAGGACGAGCAGTACTTC,CAISESRGGGQDEQYF
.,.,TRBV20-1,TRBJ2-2,TGCAGTGCTCAAAGGGATACCGGGGAGCTGTTTTTT,CSAQRDTGELFF
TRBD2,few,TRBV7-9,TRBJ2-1,TGTGCCAGCAGCTCTGGGGGGCGGGGGGTAAATGAGCAGTTCTTC,CASSSGGRGVNEQFF
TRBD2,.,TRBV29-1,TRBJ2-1,TGCAGCGTTGAAGAAGGGACTAGCGGGGGGAACCACTACAATGAGCAGTTCTTC,CSVEEGTSGGNHYNEQFF
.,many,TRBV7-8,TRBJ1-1,TGTGCCAGCAGCTTAGCCGCGGGTGTGAACACTGAAGCTTTCTTT,CASSLAAGVNTEAFF
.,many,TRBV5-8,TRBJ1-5,TGTGCCAGCAGCTCTTTCCCATGGGACGCTAGCAATCAGCCCCAGCATTTT,CASSSFPWDASNQPQHF
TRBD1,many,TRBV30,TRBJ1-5,TGTGCCTGGAGAGGACAGGGCAATCAGCCCCAGCATTTT,CAWRGQGNQPQHF
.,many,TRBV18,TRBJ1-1,TGTGCCAGCTCCCGAGACGCGAACACTGAAGCTTTCTTT,CASSRDANTEAFF
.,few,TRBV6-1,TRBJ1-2,TGTGCCAGCAGTTCCAGCGACGATCAGCGGGGCTACACCTTC,CASSSSDDQRGYTF
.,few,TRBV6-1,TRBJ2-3,TGTGCCAGCACCCTCTCCCGACAGGCCCATACGCAGTATTTT,CASTLSRQAHTQYF
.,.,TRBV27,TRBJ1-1,TGTGCCAGCAGTTTGCCCCCTGGCGGAGCGGGCTACACTGAAGCTTTCTTT,CASSLPPGGAGYTEAFF
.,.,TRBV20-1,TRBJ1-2,TGCAGTGCTAGGGCGTTGGACGGATATGGCTACACCTTC,CSARALDGYGYTF
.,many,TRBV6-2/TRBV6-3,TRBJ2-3,TGTGCCAGCAGTCTATCGGGAGTACGAGCAGATACGCAGTATTTT,CASSLSGVRADTQYF
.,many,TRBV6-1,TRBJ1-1,TGTGCCAGCAGATATCAGGACAATAGTGCCACTGAAGCTTTCTTT,CASRYQDNSATEAFF
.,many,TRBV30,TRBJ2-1,TGTGCCTGGGGGGACCTGGTCTACAATGAGCAGTTCTTC,CAWGDLVYNEQFF
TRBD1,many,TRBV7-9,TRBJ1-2,TGTGCCAGCAGCTCAGACAGCTACAGGGGAGGGTATGGCTACACCTTC,CASSSDSYRGGYGYTF
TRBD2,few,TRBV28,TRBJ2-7,TGTGCCAGCAGTTTACGGGCTAGCGGGGGTAACTCGCAGTACTTC,CASSLRASGGNSQYF
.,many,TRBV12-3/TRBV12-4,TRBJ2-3,TGTGCCAGCAGTTTTTGGCGGAGGGCAGATACGCAGTATTTT,CASSFWRRADTQYF
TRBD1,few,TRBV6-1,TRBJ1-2,TGTGCCAGCAGTTGGTCCGGGACAGGGTGGGGCTACACCTTC,CASSWSGTGWGYTF
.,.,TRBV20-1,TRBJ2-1,TGCAGTGCTCGCCCCCTTAGATCTGGATCCTACAATGAGCAGTTCTTC,CSARPLRSGSYNEQFF
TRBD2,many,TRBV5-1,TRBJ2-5,TGCGCCAGTCAAAGCGGGAGGTCACAAGAGACCCAGTACTTC,CASQSGRSQETQYF
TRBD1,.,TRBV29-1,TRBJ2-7,TGCAGCGTTCTCCGGGACAGGGGATTTTCCTACGAGCAGTACTTC,CSVLRDRGFSYEQYF
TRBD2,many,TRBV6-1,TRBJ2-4,TGTGCCAGCAGTGAACCTAGCGGGAGATGGACCGGCAAAAACATTCAGTACTTC,CASSEPSGRWTGKNIQYF
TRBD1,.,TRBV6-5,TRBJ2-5,TGTGCCAGCAGTTATGGAGACAGGGTTCCTTACCAAGAGACCCAGTACTTC,CASSYGDRVPYQETQYF
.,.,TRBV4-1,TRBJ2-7,TGCGCCAGCAGCCAAGGCTGGTCGGGGGGCTCATCCTACGAGCAGTACTTC,CASSQGWSGGSSYEQYF
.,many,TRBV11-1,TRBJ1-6,TGTGCCAGCAGCTTATCCCACGGCAATTCACCCCTCCACTTT,CASSLSHGNSPLHF
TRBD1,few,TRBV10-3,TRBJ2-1,TGTGCCATCAGTGAGTCCCCCGCTCGGACAGGGCAGTTCTTC,CAISESPARTGQFF
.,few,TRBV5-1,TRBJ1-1,TGCGCCAGCAGCCCGCTCGCCGTCCATGAAGCTTTCTTT,CASSPLAVHEAFF